The 11 T cell receptor beta chains in this list originate from one sample, sequenced in a study of cytomegalovirus exposure and HLA in healthy donors. The primer mix had 60 Vbeta and 13 Jbeta primers. Using immunoSEQ multiplex PCR, the repertoire was profiled, and TCRdb retains in-frame clones only, with some absent. The table includes more than 150,000 clones, approximately 85% detected once. Sequenced sample: PBMCs. The receptor set was obtained from a man aged 18 to 30 in good health and CMV-seropositive.

The J gene is TRBJ1-5, the V gene TRBV10-3; TRBD1 matches 11 bases. This CDR3 is built from 16 residues. Germline CDR1 is ENHRY and CDR2 is SYGVKD. Trimming removed 0 bases from V and 7 bases from J; junction bases left unmatched: 5. The CDR3 loop is CAISESGTGGRQPQHF. In DNA, the CDR3 is TGTGCCATCAGTGAGTCGGGGACAGGGGGTCGGCAGCCCCAGCATTTT.

This chain uses TRBV15 with TRBJ2-7, with D tentatively TRBD1 (5 bases). Germline V gene sequence: CDR1 LNHNV, CDR2 YYDKDF (reference sequence). The CDR3 sequence is 13 residues long. V was shortened by 5 bases and J by 4 bases, with 12 bases between the two germline ends. The CDR3 spells CATSVTTVYEQYF. The CDR3 region has the DNA TGTGCCACCAGCGTAACGACAGTATACGAGCAGTACTTC.

The chain couples TRBV7-6 to TRBJ2-1; D is unresolved. V was pared by 2 bases and J by 8 bases, with 7 bases between. Germline lookup yields CDR1 SGHVS and CDR2 FNYEAQ. The CDR3 has 12 residues. This CDR3 is CASSLNSDEQFF. The CDR3 bases are TGTGCCAGCAGCTTAAACTCGGATGAGCAGTTCTTC.

The chain combines TRBV5-6 with TRBJ1-1; D is unclear. Germline CDR1 is SGHDT and CDR2 is YYEEEE. Trimming left V 8 bases short and J 10 bases short, with 24 bases between. The CDR3 covers 14 residues. The chain's CDR3 is CARAPPLREAGAFF. The CDR3 DNA sequence: TGTGCCAGAGCCCCCCCACTTCGAGAAGCGGGAGCTTTCTTT.

This chain joins TRBV9 and TRBJ2-7, with a tentative D call TRBD1 (5 bases). Per the germline V gene, CDR1 is SGDLS and CDR2 is YYNGEE. The CDR3 has 15 amino acids. Trimming shortened V by 1 base and J by 0 bases, and 11 bases separated the two germline ends. CDR3 in amino acids: CASSVQGTSSYEQYF. The CDR3 DNA reads TGTGCCAGCAGCGTACAGGGAACCTCCTCCTACGAGCAGTACTTC.

The CDR3 here is CASSIWGGEQYF. CDR3 DNA sequence: TGTGCCAGTAGTATTTGGGGGGGCGAGCAGTACTTC. The gene calls are TRBV19 and TRBJ2-7; 7 bases are shared with TRBD2. The CDR3 has 12 amino acids. In germline, CDR1 is LNHDA, CDR2 SQIVND (reference sequence). The V and J ends lost 3 bases and 6 bases, in that order; junction bases with no gene match: 2.

This clone was seen only once. The chain uses TRBV28 and TRBJ2-5; D may be TRBD2 (5 bases). CDR1 MDHEN and CDR2 SYDVKM come from the germline V gene. The CDR3 consists of 13 residues. Deletions cut 5 bases from V and 5 bases from J, with 12 bases between. The CDR3 nucleotides are TGTGCCAGCAGTCTCCCGGGATTCGAGACCCAGTACTTC. Its protein product is CASSLPGFETQYF.

This clone has a single count. This sequence joins TRBV4-1 and TRBJ2-3, with 11 bases fitting TRBD2. The J segment lost 9 bases and the V segment lost 0 bases, leaving 11 bases of the junction unmatched. CDR1 and CDR2 (germline): MGHRA, YSYEKL. This CDR3 has 17 residues. CDR3 coding DNA: TGCGCCAGCAGCCAAGATGGGGCCTCGACTAGCGGGGAGACGCAGTATTTT. This encodes CASSQDGASTSGETQYF.

The chain joins TRBV27 to TRBJ1-2; TRBD1 matches 8 bases. CDR3 length: 16 residues. CDR1 is MNHEY and CDR2 is SMNVEV in the germline V gene (reference sequence). V was pared by 5 bases and J by 4 bases, with 12 bases of the junction left unmatched. The CDR3 protein is CASSPIPGQGTYGYTF. The DNA for the CDR3 is TGTGCCAGCAGTCCCATCCCCGGACAGGGTACCTATGGCTACACCTTC.

The chain links TRBV11-2 to TRBJ2-3, with 14 bases lining up with TRBD2. Germline values: CDR1 SGHAT, CDR2 FQNNGV. The CDR3 is 15 residues long. V shed 4 bases and J 9 bases; nucleotides not matched to a gene: 6. CDR3 residues: CASSSGTSGGGTQYF. As DNA, the CDR3 is TGTGCCAGCAGCTCCGGGACTAGCGGGGGAGGGACGCAGTATTTT.

V usage is TRBV12-5 and J usage is TRBJ1-6; 8 bases are shared with TRBD1. J was trimmed by 14 bases and V by 4 bases; bases with no gene match: 7. Germline V lookup: CDR1 LGHNT, CDR2 FRNRAP. This CDR3 region has 13 residues. CDR3 nucleotide sequence: TGTGCTAGTGGTTCCCCGACAGGGGTAACCCTCCACTTT. Protein: CASGSPTGVTLHF.